Below are 29 T cell receptor beta chains sequenced from a single sample in a study of Ad26.COV2.S vaccination and SARS-CoV-2 variants (dated by TCRdb to the early 2020s). The library was obtained by the immunoSEQ multiplex PCR assay. TCRdb's version of the immuneACCESS table is confined to in-frame rearrangements and falls short of the full clone set. An unresolved V gene accounts for under half of the shortfall where checked; the remainder is of unknown origin. For this sample the table gives roughly 350,000 clones, of which around 88% were detected only once. The ten top clones hold under 6% of the sample. The sample's treatment or condition label is to be understood as: some 20 received Ad26.COV2.S at low or high dose, single or two shots; 5 received placebo; per-sample allocation not given. Repertoires of vaccine and placebo recipients were sequenced from samples taken on day 63 after the first injection.

Specimen: peripheral blood, collected in a trial of Ad26.COV2.S vaccine versus placebo. The receptors shown here come from a person between 18 and 60 years old who received the Ad26.COV2.S COVID-19 vaccine or a placebo.

The V gene is TRBV12-5, the J gene TRBJ2-5; perhaps TRBD1 as D (6 bases). V was clipped by 0 bases and J by 5 bases, with 16 bases between them. From germline, CDR1 is LGHNT and CDR2 FRNRAP. This CDR3 has 16 amino acids. The CDR3 loop is CASGLVPRQAAETQYF. As DNA, the CDR3 is TGTGCTAGTGGTTTGGTACCACGACAGGCGGCGGAGACCCAGTACTTC.

The chain carries TRBV18 and TRBJ2-1; 7 nucleotides align to TRBD2. Germline V lookup: CDR1 KGHSH, CDR2 LQKENI. V lost 0 bases to trimming and J lost 4 bases; unmatched junction nucleotides: 3. The CDR3 runs to 15 residues. The CDR3 reads CASSPPGGTYNEQFF. CDR3 nucleotide sequence: TGTGCCAGCTCACCACCGGGAGGGACGTACAATGAGCAGTTCTTC.

CDR3 sequence: CASSPLDRYSGNTIYF. The CDR3 nucleotides read TGTGCCAGCAGCCCGCTGGACAGATACTCTGGAAACACCATATATTTT. The chain recombines TRBV7-2 with TRBJ1-3, with TRBD1 as a possible D gene (6 bases). CDR1 and CDR2 (germline): SGHTA, FQGNSA. V shed 5 bases and J shed 0 bases, with 14 bases lying between them. This CDR3 region has 16 residues.

The chain couples TRBV3-1 (or the pseudogene TRBV3-2) to TRBJ2-3, with D possibly being TRBD2 (5 bases). The V end was cut by 6 bases, the J end by 6 bases, with 19 bases between. The CDR3 sequence is 15 residues long. Germline CDR1 is LGHDT and CDR2 is YNNKEL (reference sequence). CDR3 sequence reads: CASREGTWVGDTQYF. The CDR3 DNA reads TGTGCCAGCAGAGAGGGTACGTGGGTAGGGGATACGCAGTATTTT.

Comments on this clone: The same CDR3 can be traced to other DNA sequences in this sample. The rearrangement uses TRBV11-2 and TRBJ2-7; unclear D gene. The germline CDR1 and CDR2 sequences are SGHAT and FQNNGV. V was cut by 5 bases and J by 2 bases, with 4 bases left in between. CDR3 length: 11 amino acids. CDR3 loop: CASSATYEQYF. The CDR3 nucleotides are TGTGCCAGCAGCGCAACCTACGAGCAGTACTTC.

The chain carries TRBV28 and TRBJ2-3; no definite D call. Trimming took off 6 bases at V and 2 bases at J, with 3 bases between the two ends. CDR1 is MDHEN, CDR2 SYDVKM, per germline. The CDR3 totals 11 residues. CDR3 sequence (DNA): TGTGCCAGCAGCCACACAGATACGCAGTATTTT. Translation: CASSHTDTQYF.

Worth noting for this clone: Within the sample, other DNA sequences also encode this same CDR3. The J gene is TRBJ2-5, the V gene TRBV7-2; D is unclear. The CDR3 loop spans 13 amino acids. The V end lost 1 base, the J end lost 2 bases, and 5 bases lay between the germline ends. Looked up from germline, CDR1 is SGHTA and CDR2 is FQGNSA. This CDR3 reads CASSLEPQETQYF. The DNA for the CDR3 is TGTGCCAGCAGCTTAGAACCGCAAGAGACCCAGTACTTC.

This clone appeared once. The rearrangement uses TRBV6-2 or TRBV6-3 and TRBJ2-7, with D possibly TRBD2 on 6 matching bases. From germline, CDR1 is MNHEY and CDR2 SVGEGT. This CDR3 is built from 16 residues. The ends were cut back, 6 bases at V and 3 bases at J, with 21 bases in the middle. CDR3 region: CASSAGLGTYHYEQYF. In DNA form, the CDR3 reads TGTGCCAGCAGCGCGGGGTTGGGGACTTACCACTACGAGCAGTACTTC.

The chain combines TRBV18 with TRBJ2-2; 8 bases agree with TRBD1. Germline assignment: CDR1 KGHSH and CDR2 LQKENI. V trimming: 2 bases; J trimming: 7 bases; junction bases outside the gene matches: 6. The CDR3 is 15 amino acids. CDR3 DNA sequence: TGTGCCAGCTCACCAATCTCAGGGGGCATCGGGGAGCTGTTTTTT. It translates to CASSPISGGIGELFF.

The chain joins TRBV15 to TRBJ2-2, with 7 bases matching TRBD1. This CDR3 has 13 residues. The germline V gene has CDR1 LNHNV and CDR2 YYDKDF (reference sequence). The V segment lost 8 bases and the J segment 6 bases; nucleotides outside the gene matches: 6. The CDR3 is CATSRGSSGELFF. For the CDR3, the DNA is TGTGCCACCTCCAGGGGGTCATCCGGGGAGCTGTTTTTT.

DNA of the CDR3: TGTGCCAGCAGTTTAGGCTTTGGTTACACCAGCCGAAGCTCCTACAATGAGCAGTTCTTC. Translation: CASSLGFGYTSRSSYNEQFF. The V call is TRBV28, the J call TRBJ2-1; no clear D. The CDR3 has 20 amino acids. The V end was cut by 2 bases, the J end by 0 bases, with 23 bases between. CDR1 and CDR2 (germline): MDHEN, SYDVKM.

The rearrangement joins TRBV3-1 (or the pseudogene TRBV3-2) to TRBJ2-5; the D is unclear. CDR3 length: 14 residues. Deletions cut 2 bases from V and 2 bases from J, with 9 bases between. CDR1 and CDR2 (germline): LGHDT, YNNKEL (reference sequence). CDR3 protein: CASSQNLEQETQYF. CDR3 coding DNA: TGTGCCAGCAGCCAAAACCTAGAGCAAGAGACCCAGTACTTC.

V is TRBV28 and J is TRBJ1-5; 12 bases line up with TRBD1. The V gene end was trimmed by 6 bases and the J gene end by 7 bases; junction bases not matched to a gene: 7. The CDR3 extends over 15 amino acids. Germline CDR1 MDHEN, CDR2 SYDVKM. Here the CDR3 reads CASSQGQGARQPQHF. The CDR3 nucleotides read TGTGCCAGCAGCCAGGGACAGGGGGCGCGGCAGCCCCAGCATTTT.

The chain recombines TRBV3-1 (or the pseudogene TRBV3-2) with TRBJ2-1, with 8 nucleotides matching TRBD1. Unmatched junction bases numbered 9, after V lost 1 base and J lost 7 bases. The CDR3 totals 16 residues. In germline, CDR1 is LGHDT, CDR2 YNNKEL (reference sequence). The DNA for the CDR3 is TGTGCCAGCAGCCAAGCATTCCAGGGGGCGCGGAATGAGCAGTTCTTC. Translating it yields CASSQAFQGARNEQFF.

Concerning this clone: Other nucleotide sequences from this sample produce the same CDR3. This chain uses TRBV5-1 with TRBJ1-5, with D possibly being TRBD1 (6 bases). V was trimmed by 4 bases and J by 4 bases, leaving 9 bases between them. Germline CDR1 and CDR2: SGHRS and YFSETQ. The CDR3 totals 13 residues. CDR3: CASSRTGNQPQHF. The CDR3 DNA follows: TGCGCCAGCAGCCGTACAGGGAATCAGCCCCAGCATTTT.

The chain links TRBV10-1 to TRBJ1-5; TRBD1 is a possible D gene (6 bases). This CDR3 has 12 amino acids. Germline values: CDR1 WNHNN, CDR2 SYGVQD (reference sequence). V lost 5 bases and J 4 bases, leaving 6 bases between the germline ends. The CDR3 protein is CASSTGNQPQHF. DNA for the CDR3: TGCGCCAGCAGTACAGGGAATCAGCCCCAGCATTTT.

The rearrangement links TRBV6-1 to TRBJ2-7, with no clear D. The CDR3 length is 13 residues. Germline loops: CDR1 MNHNS, CDR2 SASEGT. Between the trimmed V and J ends, which lost 0 bases and 4 bases, there was a span of 7 bases. For the CDR3, the DNA is TGTGCCAGCAGTGAAGCGCGTCCGTACGAGCAGTACTTC. It yields the protein CASSEARPYEQYF.

V is TRBV5-5 and J is TRBJ1-2, with TRBD1 matching over 9 bases. Germline-derived CDR1 and CDR2 are SGHKS and YYEKEE (reference sequence). Unmatched junction bases numbered 14, after V lost 4 bases and J lost 7 bases. This CDR3 spans 16 amino acids. The CDR3 coding sequence is TGTGCCAGCAGCCTGGGGGACAGGGTCCCATTTGGTGGCTACACCTTC. Translated, it gives CASSLGDRVPFGGYTF.

V and J are TRBV28 and TRBJ1-1; D remains ambiguous. V gave up 7 bases and J gave up 1 base, with 13 bases separating them. CDR3 size: 14 residues. Germline CDR1 and CDR2: MDHEN and SYDVKM. The CDR3 nucleotides read TGTGCCAGCATTCCCGGGATTTGGAACACTGAAGCTTTCTTT. Amino acid sequence: CASIPGIWNTEAFF.

This clone has just one count. V usage is TRBV5-6 and J usage is TRBJ2-7, with D unclear. Trimming removed 1 base at V and 4 bases at J, with 12 bases between. CDR3 size: 14 residues. Germline-derived CDR1 and CDR2 are SGHDT and YYEEEE. CDR3 coding DNA: TGTGCCAGCAGCTTGTGGCCGGCGCTATACGAGCAGTACTTC. Its protein is CASSLWPALYEQYF.

The chain combines TRBV5-5 with TRBJ1-4; 8 bases agree with TRBD1. CDR3 length: 15 amino acids. Germline CDR1 SGHKS, CDR2 YYEKEE (reference sequence). The trim removed 4 bases at V and 8 bases at J, leaving 10 bases unmatched. CDR3: CASSVSVRQGEKLFF. CDR3 in DNA: TGTGCCAGCAGCGTCAGTGTGAGACAGGGGGAAAAACTGTTTTTT.

The chain is built from TRBV10-3 and TRBJ2-3; TRBD2 might be the D (5 bases). The V and J ends lost 2 bases and 4 bases respectively, with 13 bases between them. CDR1 is ENHRY and CDR2 is SYGVKD in the germline V gene. The CDR3 sequence is 15 residues long. The CDR3 DNA sequence: TGTGCCATCAGTGAGCCCGGACTGATAGCAGATACGCAGTATTTT. It translates to CAISEPGLIADTQYF.

This clone has a handful of counts. The rearrangement joins TRBV28 to TRBJ2-7; 12 bases align to TRBD2. V gave up 6 bases and J gave up 4 bases; unmatched junction bases: 7. CDR1 is MDHEN and CDR2 is SYDVKM in the germline V gene. The CDR3 has 15 residues. CDR3 nucleotides: TGTGCCAGCAGGCCAACTAGCGGGAGGATGTACGAGCAGTACTTC. This translates into CASRPTSGRMYEQYF. Full variable domain (remainder filled in from reference TRBV28 and TRBJ2-7): DVKVTQSSRYLVKRTGEKVFLECVQDMDHENMFWYRQDPGLGLRLIYFSYDVKMKEKGDIPEGYSVSREKKERFSLILESASTNQTSMYLCASRPTSGRMYEQYFGPGTRLTVT.

The rearrangement links TRBV12-3 or TRBV12-4 to TRBJ2-7; D is uncertain. V was pared by 5 bases and J by 2 bases, with 7 bases between. The CDR3 consists of 12 residues. The DNA of the CDR3 is TGTGCCAGCAGTGGGGTGACCTACGAGCAGTACTTC. The encoded protein is CASSGVTYEQYF.

V usage is TRBV7-2 and J usage is TRBJ2-3; D ambiguous. Deletions cut 2 bases from V and 4 bases from J, with 7 bases between. This CDR3 comprises 13 residues. Germline V lookup: CDR1 SGHTA, CDR2 FQGNSA. The CDR3 region has the DNA TGTGCCAGCAGCTTACCTAGTTCAGATACGCAGTATTTT. Translation gives CASSLPSSDTQYF.

The CDR3 bases are TGTGCCAGCAGACAGGGGGCGGTTGGGAATGAGCAGTTCTTC. This gives the protein CASRQGAVGNEQFF. This rearrangement joins TRBV27 to TRBJ2-1; 9 nucleotides align to TRBD1. The CDR3 contains 14 residues. J lost 7 bases, V lost 6 bases, and 7 bases had no gene match. Germline CDR1 is MNHEY and CDR2 is SMNVEV (reference sequence).

This clone has only a few counts. V and J are TRBV14 and TRBJ2-7; D remains unclear. CDR1 and CDR2 from the germline V gene are SGHDN and FVKESK. The CDR3 extends over 12 amino acids. With 0 bases removed from V and 4 bases from J, the gap between germline ends came to 4 bases. In nucleotides, the CDR3 is TGTGCCAGCAGCCAAGACCGATACGAGCAGTACTTC. It translates to CASSQDRYEQYF.

The chain employs TRBV7-3 and TRBJ2-5, with TRBD2 identical over 7 bases. This CDR3 has 13 amino acids. V shed 3 bases and J 5 bases; nucleotides not matched to a gene: 3. The germline V gene encodes CDR1 SGHTA and CDR2 FQGTGA. As DNA, the CDR3 is TGTGCCAGCAGCTTCGACGGGGGGGAGACCCAGTACTTC. The encoded protein is CASSFDGGETQYF. The complete variable domain, with remaining parts taken from reference TRBV7-3 and TRBJ2-5, reads GAGVSQTPSNKVTEKGKYVELRCDPISGHTALYWYRQSLGQGPEFLIYFQGTGAADDSGLPNDRFFAVRPEGSVSTLKIQRTERGDSAVYLCASSFDGGETQYFGPGTRLLVL.

The chain joins TRBV28 to TRBJ1-2; D gene unclear. The germline V gene has CDR1 MDHEN and CDR2 SYDVKM. Trimming stripped 2 bases from V and 2 bases from J, with 12 bases between. The CDR3 is 15 residues long. The CDR3 DNA follows: TGTGCCAGCAGTTTAGCGGGGTCAACCAACTATGGCTACACCTTC. Translated, it gives CASSLAGSTNYGYTF.